This T cell receptor (beta chain) was identified in a study of T cells in localized non-small cell lung cancer. Clones were sequenced by immunoSEQ multiplex PCR, and TCRdb holds only the in-frame ones, with some missing. The table records some 56,000 clones, about nine tenths of them present only once. The length of the CDR3 is 15 residues. V was shortened by 5 bases and J by 1 base, with 11 bases between the two germline ends. The germline V gene encodes CDR1 SEHNR and CDR2 FQNEAQ (reference sequence). The genes are TRBV7-9 and TRBJ1-4; D remains unclear. The specimen was peripheral blood, collected before any cancer treatment. This receptor was identified in a woman aged 35 to 70 with stage I lung adenocarcinoma. The DNA of the CDR3 is TGTGCCAGCAGCGGTGGAAGGATAACTAATGAAAAACTGTTTTTT. Protein product: CASSGGRITNEKLFF.